A selection of T cell receptor beta chains follows, all from one sample in a study of beta chain features in type 1 diabetes. Assay: immunoSEQ multiplex PCR; the TCRdb copy retains only in-frame clones and omits some. The profile covers under 250,000 clones, with around an eighth appearing a single time and around 0.025% taken by the ten largest. Sequencing input: naive CD4+ T cells from blood. Source of these receptors: a woman between 40 and 50 years old in good health. Both conserved end residues are part of each CDR3. The D gene is left open where the match is weak. Expanded clones are given a class, and other clones once, few, many or no size at all.

DNA	CDR3	J	size	D	V
TGCGCCAGCAGGGAGCAGCGCGCGAACACCGGGGAGCTGTTTTTT	CASREQRANTGELFF	TRBJ2-2	once	.	TRBV5-1
TGTGCCAGCAGCTTGGGCCGGGGGGGCGGAAATGAGCAGTTCTTC	CASSLGRGGGNEQFF	TRBJ2-1	few	TRBD2	TRBV5-4
TGTGCCAGCAGCTCGACAGGGGGCGTGGAGACCCAGTACTTC	CASSSTGGVETQYF	TRBJ2-5	.	.	TRBV7-5
TGTGCCAGCAGCTCAAATACAGGGAACGAGCAGTACTTC	CASSSNTGNEQYF	TRBJ2-7	.	.	TRBV5-4
TGTGCCAGCAGCCAAGTTCAGGGAGGGGATTCACCCCTCCACTTT	CASSQVQGGDSPLHF	TRBJ1-6	few	.	TRBV4-2
TGTGCCAGCAGCCCAAGGGTGGACAGGGAGACCCAGTACTTC	CASSPRVDRETQYF	TRBJ2-5	once	TRBD1	TRBV7-8
TGCGCCAGCAGCCCCTTACCGGGACTGGCAGAGACCCAGTACTTC	CASSPLPGLAETQYF	TRBJ2-5	.	.	TRBV4-3
TGTGCCAGCAGCTTGGACAGCATCTACGAGCAGTACTTC	CASSLDSIYEQYF	TRBJ2-7	.	.	TRBV5-4
TGTGCCAGCAGCCCCGCGGGGACAGGGGCGCTAATTTCACCCCTCCACTTT	CASSPAGTGALISPLHF	TRBJ1-6	few	TRBD1	TRBV11-2
TGTGCCAGCAGTGACCTACTTCAGGGCAATGAGCAGTTCTTC	CASSDLLQGNEQFF	TRBJ2-1	.	.	TRBV6-4
TGTGCCAGCAGCTTGGGGACTCACCTCACTGAAGCTTTCTTT	CASSLGTHLTEAFF	TRBJ1-1	few	.	TRBV5-8
TGTGCCAGCAGTGGTTCGGACTACTTAGCATCTTTCTTT	CASSGSDYLASFF	TRBJ1-1	.	.	TRBV25-1
TGCGCCAGCAGCCCCCGGACAGCTGCTAATTCACCCCTCCACTTT	CASSPRTAANSPLHF	TRBJ1-6	.	.	TRBV5-1
TGTGCCAGCAGCTTGGACAGTACGACAGCCAAAAACATTCAGTACTTC	CASSLDSTTAKNIQYF	TRBJ2-4	.	.	TRBV5-6
TGTGCCAGCAGTGAAATAGGACAGCATAGGGAGACCCAGTACTTC	CASSEIGQHRETQYF	TRBJ2-5	few	.	TRBV2
TGTGCCAGTGATTTGGACAGCTACAATGAGCAGTTCTTC	CASDLDSYNEQFF	TRBJ2-1	few	.	TRBV2
TGTGCCAGCAGCACTACCGAACTAGCGGTAGATACGCAGTATTTT	CASSTTELAVDTQYF	TRBJ2-3	.	.	TRBV21-1
TGTGCCAGCGGCGAAGGCCTAGGCGCCAAAAACATTCAGTACTTC	CASGEGLGAKNIQYF	TRBJ2-4	.	.	TRBV5-6
TGTGCCAGCAGCTCTGCTCTCGGAGGCTCCTACGAGCAGTACTTC	CASSSALGGSYEQYF	TRBJ2-7	.	.	TRBV7-6
TGTGCCAGCAGCTTGGACAGGGTTGGGGCCAACGTCCTGACTTTC	CASSLDRVGANVLTF	TRBJ2-6	few	.	TRBV5-4
TGTGCCAGCAGCGAACTCGGGACAGCCTACGAGCAGTACTTC	CASSELGTAYEQYF	TRBJ2-7	.	TRBD1	TRBV5-4
TGCAGCGTTGAAGGCCGCCCGGGGGGCTACACCTTC	CSVEGRPGGYTF	TRBJ1-2	many	.	TRBV29-1
TGTGCCAGCAGTCTGGGACAGGGAAACACCATATATTTT	CASSLGQGNTIYF	TRBJ1-3	.	TRBD1	TRBV6-6
TGTGCCAGCAGGGGACTTGGGGATATTTACGAGCAGTACTTC	CASRGLGDIYEQYF	TRBJ2-7	.	.	TRBV6-1
TGCGCCAGCAGCTTCCGACTAGCGGGGAACAATGAGCAGTTCTTC	CASSFRLAGNNEQFF	TRBJ2-1	.	TRBD2	TRBV5-1
TGTGCCAGCAACCCCCGGACTAGCTTTTCCGGGGAGCTGTTTTTT	CASNPRTSFSGELFF	TRBJ2-2	.	TRBD2	TRBV2
TGTGCCAGTAGTATAGACAGGGTGAAGACTGAAGCTTTCTTT	CASSIDRVKTEAFF	TRBJ1-1	.	.	TRBV19
TGTGCCAGCGCCCGGACAGAGGGCTACACCTTC	CASARTEGYTF	TRBJ1-2	.	.	TRBV2
TGCGCCAGCAGCCCAGGCGGGGGCTCCTACAATGAGCAGTTCTTC	CASSPGGGSYNEQFF	TRBJ2-1	.	TRBD2	TRBV4-3
TGTGCCACCAGCAGAGATCGGACAGGGGGCCAGCCCCAGCATTTT	CATSRDRTGGQPQHF	TRBJ1-5	few	TRBD1	TRBV15
TGTGCCAGCAGCGTAGATTGGCTGAACACTGAAGCTTTCTTT	CASSVDWLNTEAFF	TRBJ1-1	.	.	TRBV9
TGCGCCAGCAGCTTGGGACAGGAAAATCAGCCCCAGCATTTT	CASSLGQENQPQHF	TRBJ1-5	.	.	TRBV5-1
TGTGCCAGCAATCTAGAGGGGGGGGGCGGCTACACCTTC	CASNLEGGGGYTF	TRBJ1-2	few	.	TRBV7-9
TGTGCCAGCAGCCCGGGGACTAGCGGGGTCGAGACCCAGTACTTC	CASSPGTSGVETQYF	TRBJ2-5	few	TRBD2	TRBV9
TGTGCCAGCACGGCCGGTTGGTCGGGGGGGCCCAGTGAGCAGTTCTTC	CASTAGWSGGPSEQFF	TRBJ2-1	.	TRBD2	TRBV19
TGTGCCAGTAGTCCAGGGCAGCCGAACGAAAAACTGTTTTTT	CASSPGQPNEKLFF	TRBJ1-4	few	.	TRBV19
TGTGCCAGCAGCGCCGGGATCGTGGGGGAGACCCAGTACTTC	CASSAGIVGETQYF	TRBJ2-5	.	.	TRBV6-1